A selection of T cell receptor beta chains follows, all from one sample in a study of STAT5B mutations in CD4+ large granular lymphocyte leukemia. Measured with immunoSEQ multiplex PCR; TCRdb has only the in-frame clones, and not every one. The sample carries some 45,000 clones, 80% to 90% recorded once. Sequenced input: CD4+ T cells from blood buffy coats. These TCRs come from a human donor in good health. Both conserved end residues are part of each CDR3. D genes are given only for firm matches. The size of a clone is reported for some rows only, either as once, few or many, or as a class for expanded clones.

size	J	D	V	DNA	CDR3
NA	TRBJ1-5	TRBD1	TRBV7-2	TGTGCCAGCAGTTATCGGACGGGACAGGCCCCTCCCAGCCCCCAGCATTTT	CASSYRTGQAPPSPQHF
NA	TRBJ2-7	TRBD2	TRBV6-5	TGTGCCAGCAGTGGACTAGCGGGAGACGAGCAGTACTTC	CASSGLAGDEQYF
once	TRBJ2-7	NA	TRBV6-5	TGTGCCAGCAGTCGTAACAGGGACGAGCAGTACTTC	CASSRNRDEQYF
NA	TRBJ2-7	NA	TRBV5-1	TGCGCCAGCAGTTGGGGGCCCGGGACCGGCGAGCAGTACTTC	CASSWGPGTGEQYF
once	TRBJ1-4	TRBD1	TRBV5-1	TGCGCCAGCAGCACCATCGGGACAGGGGGCGAAAAACTGTTTTTT	CASSTIGTGGEKLFF
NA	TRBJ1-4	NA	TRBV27	TGTGCCAGGTGGTTTGGGTGCCTTAATGAAAAACTGTTTTTT	CARWFGCLNEKLFF
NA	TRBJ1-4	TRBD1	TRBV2	TGTGCCAGCAAGACAGGGGGCGAAAAACTGTTTTTT	CASKTGGEKLFF
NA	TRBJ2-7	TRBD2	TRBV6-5	TGTGCCAGCAGTTGGACTAGCGGGAGTCCCTACGAGCAGTACTTC	CASSWTSGSPYEQYF
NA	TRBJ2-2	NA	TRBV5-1	TGCGCCAGCAGCTTGGTTCCAGCCAACACCGGGGAGCTGTTTTTT	CASSLVPANTGELFF
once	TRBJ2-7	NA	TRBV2	TGTGCCAGCTCGCGCCAGGAAAATTCCTACGAGCAGTACTTC	CASSRQENSYEQYF
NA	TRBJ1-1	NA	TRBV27	TGTGCCAGCAGTCCCAACAACAGGGTGAATGCTTTCTTT	CASSPNNRVNAFF
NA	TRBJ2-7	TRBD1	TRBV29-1	TGCAGCGTCTCAGGGACAGGGATAACCTACGAGCAGTACTTC	CSVSGTGITYEQYF
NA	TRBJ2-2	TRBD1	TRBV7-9	TGTGCCAGCAGCTCCCCGGGACAGAGAACCGGGGAGCTGTTTTTT	CASSSPGQRTGELFF
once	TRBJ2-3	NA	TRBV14	TGTGCCAGCAGCCAAGGGTGGAAAACAGATACGCAGTATTTT	CASSQGWKTDTQYF
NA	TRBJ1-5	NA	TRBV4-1	TGCGCCAGCAGCGTAGGACGCCTCAATCAGCCCCAGCATTTT	CASSVGRLNQPQHF
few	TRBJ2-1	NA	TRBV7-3	TGTGCCAGCAGCTTAACGTCCGGGCCCCAGTTCTTC	CASSLTSGPQFF
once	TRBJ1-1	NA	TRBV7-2	TGTGCCAGCAGCGGCCTGAGGGGAAGGACTGAAGCTTTCTTT	CASSGLRGRTEAFF
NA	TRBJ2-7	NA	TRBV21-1	TGTGCCAGCAGCAAGGAGGGGCCGGAGGATTCCTACGAGCAGTACTTC	CASSKEGPEDSYEQYF
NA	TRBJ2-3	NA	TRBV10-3	TGTGCCATCGGACCGGCACCAGATACGCAGTATTTT	CAIGPAPDTQYF
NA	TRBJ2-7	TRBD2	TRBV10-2	TGCGCCAGCAGGGGGACTAGCGGCTACGAGCAGTACTTC	CASRGTSGYEQYF
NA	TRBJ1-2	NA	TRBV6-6	TGTGCCAGCAGTTACTCGGGAGTGGGATCGTGGGGCTACACCTTC	CASSYSGVGSWGYTF
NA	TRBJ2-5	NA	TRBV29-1	TGCAGCATTAGACAGAGACTCCAAGAGACCCAGTACTTC	CSIRQRLQETQYF
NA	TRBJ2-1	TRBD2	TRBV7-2	TGTGCCAGCAGCACGACTAGCGGGAGAGTGGCCGAGCAGTTCTTC	CASSTTSGRVAEQFF
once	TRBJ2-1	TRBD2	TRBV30	TGTGCCTGGAGTGGAGTAGCGGGAGGCTTTGAGCAGTTCTTC	CAWSGVAGGFEQFF
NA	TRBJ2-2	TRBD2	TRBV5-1	TGCGCCAGCAGCCCCCCGGGACTAGCGGAGAACACCGGGGAGCTGTTTTTT	CASSPPGLAENTGELFF
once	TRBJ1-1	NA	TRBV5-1	TGCGCCAGCAGCCCCCGGGTAGGCATCACTGAAGCTTTCTTT	CASSPRVGITEAFF
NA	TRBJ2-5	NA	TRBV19	TGTGCCACCAGAGGAGAGACCCAGTACTTC	CATRGETQYF
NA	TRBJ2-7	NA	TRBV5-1	TGCGCCAGCAGCCGCGGGGATTACGAGCAGTACTTC	CASSRGDYEQYF
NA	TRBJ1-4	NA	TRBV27	TGTGCCAGCACCGGACTCGGGGAAAAACTGTTTTTT	CASTGLGEKLFF
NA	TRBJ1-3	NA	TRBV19	TGTGCCAGTAGTTCCCTTGGGACTTTTTCCTCTGGAAACACCATATATTTT	CASSSLGTFSSGNTIYF
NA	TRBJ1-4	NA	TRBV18	TGTGCCAGCTCACCAGTGGGCCTTAATGAAAAACTGTTTTTT	CASSPVGLNEKLFF
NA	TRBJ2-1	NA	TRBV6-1	TGTGCCAGCAGTGGCCAAACACCGGGGCCCTACTACAATGAGCAGTTCTTC	CASSGQTPGPYYNEQFF
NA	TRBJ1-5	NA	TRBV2	TGTGCCAGCAAGGGTATTGGCAATCAGCCCCAGCATTTT	CASKGIGNQPQHF
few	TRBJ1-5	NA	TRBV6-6	TGTGCCGGAGGGACACAAGCCGATCAGCCCCAGCATTTT	CAGGTQADQPQHF
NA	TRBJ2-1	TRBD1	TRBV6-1	TGTGCCAGCAGTCGGGACAGAGTAGAGCAGTTCTTC	CASSRDRVEQFF
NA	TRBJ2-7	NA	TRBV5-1	TGCGCCAGCAGCTTGGAGGCGGGACCCTCCTACGAGCAGTACTTC	CASSLEAGPSYEQYF
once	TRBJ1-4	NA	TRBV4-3	TGCGCCAGCAGCCAAGAGAATCGAGGACGGTGGGTTGAAAAACTGTTTTTT	CASSQENRGRWVEKLFF
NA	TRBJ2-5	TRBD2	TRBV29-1	TGCAGCTCGTTGCATACCGGGGAGGGACTTGGGGGGACCCAGTACTTC	CSSLHTGEGLGGTQYF
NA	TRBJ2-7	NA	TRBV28	TGTGCCAGCAGTTCCTCTATCTACGAGCAGTACTTC	CASSSSIYEQYF
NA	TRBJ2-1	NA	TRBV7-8	TGTGCCAGCAGCTTAAGGGCGACGCTGGACAATGAGCAGTTCTTC	CASSLRATLDNEQFF
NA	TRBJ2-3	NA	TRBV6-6	TGTGCCAGCAGCCGTGACAGCACAAATACGCAGTATTTT	CASSRDSTNTQYF
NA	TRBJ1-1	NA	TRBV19	TGTGCCAGTAGCCGTCAGGGGTACACTGAAGCTTTCTTT	CASSRQGYTEAFF
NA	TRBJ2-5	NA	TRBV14	TGTGCCAGCAGCCAAATCAAGAGGGGTAGCTGGCCGGAGACCCAGTACTTC	CASSQIKRGSWPETQYF
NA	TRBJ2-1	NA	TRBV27	TGTGCCAGCAGTTTCGCTACCTCCTACAATGAGCAGTTCTTC	CASSFATSYNEQFF